What follows describes a single T cell receptor (beta chain). This entry is derived from a study of blood T cell repertoires in COVID-19. As for the study in general: The United States, Italy and Spain provided the acute and convalescent COVID-19 samples.

The V gene's germline CDR1 is SGHTA and CDR2 FQGTGA. V lost 2 bases and J lost 6, with 7 bases in between. The CDR3 is 13 amino acids. As processed by the authors: Amplifying reference gene primers gave estimates of nucleated cell counts. Only in-frame clones appear in the TCRdb table, and some are missing; sequencing was by immunoSEQ multiplex PCR. That table gives V, J and clone size, and the DNA gave D and trimming. The table lists approximately 400,000 clones, roughly 90% of them singletons. The V and J genes are TRBV7-3 and TRBJ2-2; the D gene is possibly TRBD1 (5 bases). The TCR was taken from a man between 35 and 55 years old with acute or convalescent COVID-19. The sequencing input was peripheral blood. Here the CDR3 DNA reads TGTGCCAGCAGCTTATTAGGGGCCGGGGAGCTGTTTTTT. Amino acids: CASSLLGAGELFF. The full variable domain, completed using reference TRBV7-3 and TRBJ2-2, is GAGVSQTPSNKVTEKGKYVELRCDPISGHTALYWYRQSLGQGPEFLIYFQGTGAADDSGLPNDRFFAVRPEGSVSTLKIQRTERGDSAVYLCASSLLGAGELFFGEGSRLTVL.